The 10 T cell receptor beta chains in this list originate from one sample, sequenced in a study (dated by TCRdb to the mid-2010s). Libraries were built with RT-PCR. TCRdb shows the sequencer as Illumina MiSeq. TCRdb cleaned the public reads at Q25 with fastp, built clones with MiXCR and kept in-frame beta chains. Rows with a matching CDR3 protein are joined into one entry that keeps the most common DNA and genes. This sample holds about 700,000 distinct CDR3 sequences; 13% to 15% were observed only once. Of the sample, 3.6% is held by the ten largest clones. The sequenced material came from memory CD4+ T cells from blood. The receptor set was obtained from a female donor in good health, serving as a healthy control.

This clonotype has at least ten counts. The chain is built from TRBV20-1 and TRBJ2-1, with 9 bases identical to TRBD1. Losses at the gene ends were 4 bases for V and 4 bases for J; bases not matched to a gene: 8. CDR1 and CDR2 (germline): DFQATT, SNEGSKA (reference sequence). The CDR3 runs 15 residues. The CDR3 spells CSATETGGSYNEQFF. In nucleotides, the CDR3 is TGCAGTGCTACCGAGACAGGGGGTTCATACAATGAGCAGTTCTTC.

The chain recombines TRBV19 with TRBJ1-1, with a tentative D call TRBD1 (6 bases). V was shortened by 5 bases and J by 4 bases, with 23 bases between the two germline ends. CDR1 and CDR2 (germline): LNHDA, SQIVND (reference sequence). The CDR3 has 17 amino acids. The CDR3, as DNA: TGTGCCAGTAGTCCAATTCCGGGACAATTACCTGGCACTGAAGCTTTCTTT. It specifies CASSPIPGQLPGTEAFF.

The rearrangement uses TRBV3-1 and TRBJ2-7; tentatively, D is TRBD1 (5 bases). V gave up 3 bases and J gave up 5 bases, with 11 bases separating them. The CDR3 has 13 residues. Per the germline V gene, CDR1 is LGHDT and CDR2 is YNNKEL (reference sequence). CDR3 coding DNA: TGTGCCAGCAGCCAGTACCAGGGTAACGAGCAGTACTTC. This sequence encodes CASSQYQGNEQYF.

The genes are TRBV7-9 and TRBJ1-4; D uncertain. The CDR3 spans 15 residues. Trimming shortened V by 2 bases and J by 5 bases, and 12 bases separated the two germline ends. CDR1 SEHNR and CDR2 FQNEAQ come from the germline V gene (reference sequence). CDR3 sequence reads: CASSLKGNGNEKLFF. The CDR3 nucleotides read TGTGCCAGCAGCTTAAAGGGCAATGGGAATGAAAAACTGTTTTTT.

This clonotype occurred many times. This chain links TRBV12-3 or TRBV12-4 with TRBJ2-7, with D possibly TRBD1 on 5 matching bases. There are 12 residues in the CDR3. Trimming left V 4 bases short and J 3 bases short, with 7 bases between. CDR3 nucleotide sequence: TGTGCCAGCAGTTCAGACAGCTACGAGCAGTACTTC. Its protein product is CASSSDSYEQYF.

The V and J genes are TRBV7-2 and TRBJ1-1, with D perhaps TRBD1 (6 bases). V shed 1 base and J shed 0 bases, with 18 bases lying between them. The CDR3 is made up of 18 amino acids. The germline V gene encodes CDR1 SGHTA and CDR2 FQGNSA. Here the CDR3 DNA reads TGTGCCAGCAGCTTAGGTCGGAGACAGGAAAGACTGAACACTGAAGCTTTCTTT. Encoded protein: CASSLGRRQERLNTEAFF.

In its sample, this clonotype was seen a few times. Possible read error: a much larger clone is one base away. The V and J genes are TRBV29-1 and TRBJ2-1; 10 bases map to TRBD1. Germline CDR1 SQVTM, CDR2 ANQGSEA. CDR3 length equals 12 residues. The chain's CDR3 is CSVKTGGNKQFF. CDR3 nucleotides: TGCAGCGTAAAGACAGGGGGCAATAAGCAGTTCTTC.

CDR3 amino acids: CASSFSTSQDTQYF. The CDR3 DNA reads TGTGCCAGCAGCTTTTCTACCTCACAGGATACGCAGTATTTT. The chain is built from TRBV7-9 and TRBJ2-3, with D hard to call. CDR1 is SEHNR, CDR2 FQNEAQ, per germline (reference sequence). Deletions cut 3 bases from V and 6 bases from J, with 13 bases between. This CDR3 is built from 14 residues.

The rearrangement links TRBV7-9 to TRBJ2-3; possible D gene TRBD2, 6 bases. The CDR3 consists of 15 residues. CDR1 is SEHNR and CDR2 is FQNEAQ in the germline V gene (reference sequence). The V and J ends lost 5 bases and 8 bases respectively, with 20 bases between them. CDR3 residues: CASSPHLGGRATQYF. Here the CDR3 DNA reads TGTGCCAGCAGCCCGCACCTCGGGGGTCGAGCTACGCAGTATTTT.

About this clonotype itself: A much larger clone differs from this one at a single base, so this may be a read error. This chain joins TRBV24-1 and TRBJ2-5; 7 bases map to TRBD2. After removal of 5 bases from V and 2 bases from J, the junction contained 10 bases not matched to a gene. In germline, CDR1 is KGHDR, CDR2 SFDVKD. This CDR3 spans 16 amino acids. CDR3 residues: CATSGPGGLTQETQYF. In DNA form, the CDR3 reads TGTGCCACCAGTGGTCCGGGGGGACTGACACAAGAGACCCAGTACTTC.